A single sample is the source of the 21 T cell receptor beta chains below, sequenced in a study of beta chain features in type 1 diabetes (dated by TCRdb to 2017 to 2018). Library generation was performed with the immunoSEQ multiplex PCR assay. The entire amount of isolated RNA was reverse transcribed using the High Capacity cDNA Reverse Transcription Kit, so the sequenced TCRB transcripts were expressed ones. TCRdb limited this immuneACCESS table to in-frame rearrangements with V and J called. A share of clones is missing; checked studies link under half to unresolved V genes, and the rest is unexplained. This sample comprises tens of thousands of clones, 59% of them detected only once. The top ten clones comprise 2.2% of the sample. Sequences were obtained from Tregs from blood. The sample's cell subset or site, from its label and the paper: regulatory CD4+ T cells. These receptors originate from a woman between 18 and 29 years old in good health.

This clone has only one observation. The V gene is TRBV5-1, the J gene TRBJ1-1, with D tentatively TRBD1 (5 bases). The CDR3 has 15 residues. Germline V gene lookup returns CDR1 SGHRS and CDR2 YFSETQ. The germline V and J ends were trimmed by 0 bases and 6 bases, with 15 bases remaining between them. CDR3 protein: CASSLAPGGEPEAFF. CDR3 sequence (DNA): TGCGCCAGCAGCTTGGCCCCGGGGGGAGAACCTGAAGCTTTCTTT.

This clone was observed a handful of times. The gene calls are TRBV7-2 and TRBJ2-3; tentatively, D is TRBD1 (6 bases). This CDR3 is built from 14 residues. The germline V and J ends were trimmed by 2 bases and 2 bases, with 8 bases remaining between them. In germline, CDR1 is SGHTA, CDR2 FQGNSA. DNA for the CDR3: TGTGCCAGCAGCTTAAACAGGGCCACAGATACGCAGTATTTT. It codes for CASSLNRATDTQYF.

The rearrangement uses TRBV6-6 and TRBJ1-1; TRBD1 is a possible D gene (5 bases). Germline V gene data show CDR1 as MNHNY and CDR2 as SVGAGI (reference sequence). The V gene lost 4 bases and the J gene lost 3 bases, with 12 bases spanning the gap. The CDR3 covers 14 residues. The CDR3 sequence is CASSFNRMDTEAFF. The CDR3 DNA reads TGTGCCAGCAGTTTTAACAGGATGGACACTGAAGCTTTCTTT.

There are a few counts of this clone. This chain joins TRBV18 and TRBJ2-1; the match to TRBD1 covers 8 bases. The germline CDR1 and CDR2 sequences are KGHSH and LQKENI. Trimming cost V 3 bases and J 8 bases; bases outside gene matches: 9. The CDR3 spans 15 residues. The CDR3 coding sequence is TGTGCCAGCTCACCCGCCGACAGGGGAGGCGATGAGCAGTTCTTC. Protein sequence: CASSPADRGGDEQFF.

This clone turned up a few times. V gene TRBV19 combines with J gene TRBJ1-2, with TRBD1 matching over 7 bases. This CDR3 spans 14 amino acids. V lost 5 bases and J lost 2; bases outside the gene matches: 5. Looked up from germline, CDR1 is LNHDA and CDR2 is SQIVND (reference sequence). Here the CDR3 reads CASSFTDRNYGYTF. DNA of the CDR3: TGTGCCAGTAGTTTCACGGACAGGAACTATGGCTACACCTTC.

V and J are TRBV7-9 and TRBJ2-1, with 13 bases lining up with TRBD2. The CDR3 sequence is 14 residues long. Trimming cost V 4 bases and J 12 bases; bases outside gene matches: 6. Germline CDR1 reads SEHNR; CDR2 reads FQNEAQ (reference sequence). The CDR3: CASSSPGLAGLQFF. In nucleotides, the CDR3 is TGTGCCAGCAGCTCGCCGGGACTAGCGGGATTGCAGTTCTTC.

This clone has only a few counts. The chain combines TRBV19 with TRBJ2-1; D remains ambiguous. Between the trimmed V and J ends, which lost 7 bases and 1 base, there was a span of 11 bases. In germline, CDR1 is LNHDA, CDR2 SQIVND (reference sequence). This CDR3 has 14 amino acids. The CDR3 reads CASTLAVSYNEQFF. CDR3 in DNA: TGTGCCAGTACCCTCGCGGTATCCTACAATGAGCAGTTCTTC.

This chain links TRBV27 with TRBJ2-7; 7 bases map to TRBD2. The junction had 6 bases not matched to a gene; V was cut back by 5 bases and J by 2 bases. Germline V lookup: CDR1 MNHEY, CDR2 SMNVEV (reference sequence). This CDR3 contains 14 residues. The CDR3, as DNA: TGTGCCAGCAGTGATAGCGGGCGTGCCTACGAGCAGTACTTC. The encoded protein is CASSDSGRAYEQYF.

CDR3 region: CASSLGLTAGGIQYF. DNA of the CDR3: TGTGCCAGCAGCTTGGGTCTGACAGCCGGGGGCATTCAGTACTTC. The gene calls are TRBV5-4 and TRBJ2-4, with a weak D call TRBD2 (6 bases). The V end lost 0 bases, the J end lost 9 bases, and 16 bases lay between the germline ends. From germline, CDR1 is SGHNT and CDR2 YYREEE (reference sequence). The CDR3 runs 15 residues.

V and J are TRBV6-1 and TRBJ1-2; D is unclear. Trimming removed 2 bases from V and 14 bases from J, with 12 bases in between. This CDR3 is built from 11 residues. CDR1 is MNHNS and CDR2 is SASEGT in the germline V gene. The CDR3 protein is CASSELSSGTF. CDR3 in DNA: TGTGCCAGCAGTGAATTATCGTCGGGAACCTTC.

The chain employs TRBV18 and TRBJ2-1; D perhaps matches TRBD2 (6 bases). This CDR3 has 15 amino acids. V was clipped by 6 bases and J by 3 bases, with 15 bases between them. In germline, CDR1 is KGHSH, CDR2 LQKENI. This CDR3 reads CASSGGLNLYNEQFF. CDR3 DNA sequence: TGTGCCAGCTCTGGCGGACTAAACCTCTACAATGAGCAGTTCTTC.

This clone appeared a few times. The rearrangement joins TRBV7-2 to TRBJ1-6; tentative D call: TRBD1 (5 bases). V was trimmed by 8 bases and J by 7 bases, leaving 12 bases between them. From germline, CDR1 is SGHTA and CDR2 FQGNSA. The CDR3 has 13 residues. Here the CDR3 reads CASLRQGNSPLHF. CDR3 DNA sequence: TGTGCCAGCCTCCGGCAGGGAAATTCACCCCTCCACTTT.

The J gene is TRBJ1-6, the V gene TRBV6-5; D remains unclear. Germline CDR1 reads MNHEY; CDR2 reads SVGAGI. V was pared by 8 bases and J by 3 bases, with 11 bases between. The CDR3 loop spans 14 amino acids. The CDR3: CASRGANYNSPLHF. DNA of the CDR3: TGTGCCAGCCGGGGAGCAAACTATAATTCACCCCTCCACTTT.

This chain links TRBV29-1 with TRBJ2-3, with D perhaps matching TRBD2 (6 bases). The CDR3 covers 14 residues. V lost 7 bases, J lost 5 bases, and 19 bases lay in between. Looked up from germline, CDR1 is SQVTM and CDR2 is ANQGSEA. CDR3 region: CSAPSSWGGDTQYF. In nucleotides, the CDR3 is TGCAGCGCCCCCTCTTCGTGGGGAGGAGATACGCAGTATTTT.

This clone was recorded only once. The chain combines TRBV7-2 with TRBJ2-5, with 8 bases lining up with TRBD2. V shed 1 base, J shed 4 bases, and the junction held 5 bases outside the gene matches. The CDR3 totals 15 residues. Germline values: CDR1 SGHTA, CDR2 FQGNSA. CDR3 in amino acids: CASSLGGLEGETQYF. In DNA form, the CDR3 reads TGTGCCAGCAGCTTAGGGGGACTAGAAGGAGAGACCCAGTACTTC.

The chain recombines TRBV30 with TRBJ2-1; 11 bases fit TRBD2. Trimming at V came to 2 bases and at J to 8 bases, leaving 11 bases not matched to a gene. Germline lookup yields CDR1 GTSNPN and CDR2 SVGIG (reference sequence). The CDR3 is 16 residues long. CDR3 nucleotide sequence: TGTGCCTGGAGTACGGCACTAGCGGGAGTTTCAGATGAGCAGTTCTTC. It encodes CAWSTALAGVSDEQFF.

The chain has TRBV12-5 and TRBJ2-1, with 10 bases matching TRBD2. V lost 1 base, J lost 9 bases, and 12 bases stayed unmatched. CDR3 length: 17 residues. CDR1 is LGHNT and CDR2 is FRNRAP in the germline V gene. The CDR3 sequence: CASGLGSSAGGPSEQFF. CDR3 DNA: TGTGCTAGTGGTTTGGGCTCCTCAGCGGGGGGGCCCAGTGAGCAGTTCTTC.

This clone was seen more than once but under ten times. The J gene is TRBJ1-1, the V gene TRBV6-1; D is perhaps TRBD1 (5 bases). V was pared by 6 bases and J by 6 bases, with 14 bases between. CDR1 and CDR2 from the germline V gene are MNHNS and SASEGT. CDR3 size: 13 residues. The CDR3 loop is CASRGPGTAEAFF. As DNA, the CDR3 is TGTGCCAGCAGGGGTCCTGGGACTGCTGAAGCTTTCTTT.

Only a few counts were recorded for this clone. This chain connects TRBV30 to TRBJ1-2, with D possibly being TRBD1 (6 bases). V shed 3 bases and J shed 7 bases, with 18 bases lying between them. From germline, CDR1 is GTSNPN and CDR2 SVGIG (reference sequence). This CDR3 comprises 14 residues. CDR3 protein: CAWSEIGGEPGYTF. The DNA for the CDR3 is TGTGCCTGGAGCGAGATAGGGGGGGAACCTGGCTACACCTTC.

V is TRBV28 and J is TRBJ1-2; D is uncertain. Germline lookup yields CDR1 MDHEN and CDR2 SYDVKM. The CDR3 consists of 14 residues. Trimming removed 11 bases at V and 4 bases at J, with 20 bases between. The DNA for the CDR3 is TGTGCCTCCACGGAGGGCGGGGTCAGCTATGGCTACACCTTC. Translating it yields CASTEGGVSYGYTF.

The rearrangement joins TRBV5-1 to TRBJ2-7; the match to TRBD2 covers 9 bases. Germline V lookup: CDR1 SGHRS, CDR2 YFSETQ. The CDR3 contains 13 residues. The junction had 8 bases not matched to a gene; V was cut back by 7 bases and J by 6 bases. The CDR3 loop is CASPEGLASEQYF. The CDR3 DNA sequence: TGCGCCAGCCCAGAGGGACTAGCCAGCGAGCAGTACTTC.